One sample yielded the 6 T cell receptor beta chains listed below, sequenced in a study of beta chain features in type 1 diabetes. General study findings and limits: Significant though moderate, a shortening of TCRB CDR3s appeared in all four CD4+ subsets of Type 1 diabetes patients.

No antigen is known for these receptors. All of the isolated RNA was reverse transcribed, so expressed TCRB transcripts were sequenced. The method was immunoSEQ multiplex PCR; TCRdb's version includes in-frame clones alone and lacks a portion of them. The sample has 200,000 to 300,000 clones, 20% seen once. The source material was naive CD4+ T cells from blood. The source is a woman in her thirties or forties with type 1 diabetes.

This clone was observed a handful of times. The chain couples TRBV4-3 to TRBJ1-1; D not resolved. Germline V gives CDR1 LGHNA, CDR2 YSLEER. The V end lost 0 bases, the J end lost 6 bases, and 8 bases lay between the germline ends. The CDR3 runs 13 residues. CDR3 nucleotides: TGCGCCAGCAGCCAAGATACGGGTCCTGAAGCTTTCTTT. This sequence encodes CASSQDTGPEAFF.

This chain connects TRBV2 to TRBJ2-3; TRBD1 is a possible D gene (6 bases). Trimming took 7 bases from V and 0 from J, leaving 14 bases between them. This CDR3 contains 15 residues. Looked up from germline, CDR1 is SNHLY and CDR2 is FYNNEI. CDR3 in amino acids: CASIEMDSSTDTQYF. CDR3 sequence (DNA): TGTGCCAGCATCGAAATGGACAGTAGCACAGATACGCAGTATTTT.

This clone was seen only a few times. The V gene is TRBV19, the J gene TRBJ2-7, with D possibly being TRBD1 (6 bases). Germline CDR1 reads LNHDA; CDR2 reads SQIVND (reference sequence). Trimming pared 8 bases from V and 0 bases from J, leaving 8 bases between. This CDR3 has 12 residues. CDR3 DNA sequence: TGTGCCAGTGGGGACACCTCCTACGAGCAGTACTTC. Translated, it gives CASGDTSYEQYF. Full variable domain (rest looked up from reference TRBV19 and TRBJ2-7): DGGITQSPKYLFRKEGQNVTLSCEQNLNHDAMYWYRQDPGQGLRLIYYSQIVNDFQKGDIAEGYSVSREKKESFPLTVTSAQKNPTAFYLCASGDTSYEQYFGPGTRLTVT.

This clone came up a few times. The CDR3 bases are TGTGCCAGCAGCTTTGGGGGAGGGACCCAGTACTTC. Translated, it gives CASSFGGGTQYF. V usage is TRBV7-2 and J usage is TRBJ2-5, with TRBD2 as a possible D gene (6 bases). The CDR3 totals 12 residues. Germline-derived CDR1 and CDR2 are SGHTA and FQGNSA. V lost 3 bases to trimming and J lost 7 bases, with 9 bases between them. Supplemented by reference TRBV7-2 and TRBJ2-5, the full variable domain reads GAGVSQSPSNKVTEKGKDVELRCDPISGHTALYWYRQSLGQGLEFLIYFQGNSAPDKSGLPSDRFSAERTGGSVSTLTIQRTQQEDSAVYLCASSFGGGTQYFGPGTRLLVL.

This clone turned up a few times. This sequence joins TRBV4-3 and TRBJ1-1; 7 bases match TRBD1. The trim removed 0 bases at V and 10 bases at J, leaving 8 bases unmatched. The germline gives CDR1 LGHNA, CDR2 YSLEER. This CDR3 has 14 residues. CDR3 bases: TGCGCCAGCAGCCAAGAAAGCAGGGGGACGGGAGCTTTCTTT. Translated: CASSQESRGTGAFF.

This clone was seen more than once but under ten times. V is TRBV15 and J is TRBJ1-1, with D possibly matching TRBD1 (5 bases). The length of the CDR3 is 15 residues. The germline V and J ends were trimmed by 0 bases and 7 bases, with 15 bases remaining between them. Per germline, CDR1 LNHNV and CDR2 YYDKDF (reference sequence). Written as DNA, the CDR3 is TGTGCCACCAGCAGAGATTGGGGGGACCGCGATGAAGCTTTCTTT. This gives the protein CATSRDWGDRDEAFF.